A single T cell receptor beta chain is shown here with its context. The antigen it recognizes is unknown. The input lacks base qualities; no much larger clone sits a single base away. TCRbeta CDR3 regions were amplified from genomic DNA by means of the immunoSEQ Assay, a bias-controlled multiplex PCR. In the authors' own workflow: Nucleated cell counts per sample were estimated from amplification of reference gene primers within the assay. To quantify the absolute abundance of each unique TCRbeta CDR3 rearrangement, sequence reads were collapsed and filtered. For each sample, productive Simpson clonality was calculated as the square root of Simpson's diversity index across productive rearrangements. What TCRdb holds here is the immuneACCESS table cut down to in-frame rearrangements. Part of the clones is not present; checked against another copy, under half of the missing clones reflect an unresolved V gene, and the others are unexplained. The V and J calls and the clone size are those of that table, but D and trimming were determined from the DNA. Counted in this sample were about 250,000 clones; about 93% of them appeared once. The ten largest make up approximately 2% of the sample.

The CDR1 and CDR2 encoded by the germline V gene are KGHSH and LQKENI. The germline ends are 13 bases apart after V is trimmed by 4 bases and J by 1 base. From cysteine to phenylalanine, the CDR3 is 15 amino acids long. Just CDR3 DNA is preserved here, 45 bases in frame from base 1. The sample comes from a study of blood T cell repertoires in COVID-19 (dated by TCRdb to about 2020). Study-wide context: The collaborator samples originated in the United States, Italy and Spain and spanned the acute and convalescent phases of COVID-19. The samples were drawn from two sources: the first 160 participants of the ongoing ImmuneRACE study, and 1,254 subjects contributed by 6 global collaborators. The prospective study material was composed of cDNA or gDNA derived from T cells, B-cell-depleted T cells, or PBMCs. Where HLA class I and class II types were available, the types were taken from metadata supplied by the sample provider, not from assay-based typing. Subjects who had been exposed to COVID-19, were actively infected with it, or had recovered from it provided the deeply sampled blood TCRbeta repertoires that made up the dataset. A de-identified subject ID, COVID-19 status, age in years and sex were almost always included in the sample metadata. A freely available public database, intended as a resource for researchers studying the immune response to SARS-CoV-2, is where the repertoires were released. Overall study outcomes, separate from this receptor: How much clinical and demographic metadata was included differed by source and by participant, and the metadata was provided uncurated.

Enrolling through a virtual design, the prospective study's participants ranged in age from roughly 18 to 100 years and lived across 24 United States geographic areas. To assign participants to cohorts, the prospective study relied on clinical history that participants themselves reported in a screening survey and a study questionnaire. For ImmuneRACE Cohort 3, a participant was defined as recovered based on two consecutive negative NP/OP PCR tests, clearance by a healthcare professional, or resolution of symptoms. Mobile phlebotomists in the prospective study collected whole blood, serum and a nasopharyngeal or oropharyngeal swab from every participant. Participants in the prospective study had the option to provide additional blood draws and questionnaires over a roughly 2-month period. Prospective study blood samples were shipped either frozen or at room temperature before DNA extraction.

The chain employs TRBV18 and TRBJ1-1; 5 matching bases give a weak D call of TRBD1. The TCR sequence derives from a woman under 30 who had recovered from COVID-19. Sequencing was performed on PBMCs or T cells enriched from blood (not recorded which). The sequenced DNA: TGTGCCAGCTCACTTCAACGGACACAGAACACTGAAGCTTTCTTT. Its protein reads: CASSLQRTQNTEAFF. The full variable domain, with segments outside the CDR3 supplied by the reference TRBV18 and TRBJ1-1 proteins, appears as NAGVMQNPRHLVRRRGQEARLRCSPMKGHSHVYWYRQLPEEGLKFMVYLQKENIIDESGMPKERFSAEFPKEGPSILRIQQVVRGDSAAYFCASSLQRTQNTEAFFGQGTRLTVV.